This TCR beta chain was sequenced in a study of T cell responses to AZD1222 COVID-19 vaccine. Generated by immunoSEQ multiplex PCR, the TCRdb table keeps only in-frame clones and is missing some. The repertoire holds tens of thousands of clones, with around 89% as singletons. Germline CDR1 is LNHDA and CDR2 is SQIVND (reference sequence). The CDR3 totals 16 residues. V was clipped by 7 bases and J by 4 bases; unmatched bases: 10. The clonotype comes from an adult in good health. V is TRBV19 and J is TRBJ1-2; TRBD1 matches 12 bases. Specimen: peripheral blood, collected on day 0 of AZD1222 vaccination. The CDR3, as DNA: TGTGCCAGTATCCACCGGGACAGGGGGCGCCTCTATGGCTACACCTTC. It encodes CASIHRDRGRLYGYTF. Full variable domain (rest looked up from reference TRBV19 and TRBJ1-2): DGGITQSPKYLFRKEGQNVTLSCEQNLNHDAMYWYRQDPGQGLRLIYYSQIVNDFQKGDIAEGYSVSREKKESFPLTVTSAQKNPTAFYLCASIHRDRGRLYGYTFGSGTRLTVV.